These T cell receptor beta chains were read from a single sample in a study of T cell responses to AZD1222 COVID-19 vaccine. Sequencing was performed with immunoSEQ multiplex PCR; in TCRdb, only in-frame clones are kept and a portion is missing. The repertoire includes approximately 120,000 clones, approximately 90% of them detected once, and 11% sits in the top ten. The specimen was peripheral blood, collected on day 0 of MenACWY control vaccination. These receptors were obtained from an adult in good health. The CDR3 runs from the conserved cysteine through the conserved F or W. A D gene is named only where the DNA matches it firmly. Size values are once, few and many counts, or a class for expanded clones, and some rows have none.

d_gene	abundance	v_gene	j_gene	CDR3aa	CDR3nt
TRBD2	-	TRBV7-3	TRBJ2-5	CASSLTPGLAGGPQETQYF	TGTGCCAGCAGCTTAACCCCCGGACTAGCGGGAGGCCCCCAAGAGACCCAGTACTTC
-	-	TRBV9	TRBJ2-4	CASSVGSGKTFQYF	TGTGCCAGCAGCGTAGGGTCGGGTAAAACGTTTCAGTACTTC
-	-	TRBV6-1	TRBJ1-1	CASSEELEVMNTEAFF	TGTGCCAGCAGTGAAGAGCTCGAAGTCATGAACACTGAAGCTTTCTTT
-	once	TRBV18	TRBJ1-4	CASSLSKEPNEKLFF	TGTGCCAGCTCCCTCTCGAAAGAGCCTAATGAAAAACTGTTTTTT
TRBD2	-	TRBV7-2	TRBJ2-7	CASSLPGSGASPYEQYF	TGTGCCAGCAGCCTCCCGGGTAGCGGGGCCAGTCCTTACGAGCAGTACTTC
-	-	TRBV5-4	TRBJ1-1	CASSLDYTMNTEAFF	TGTGCCAGCAGCTTGGACTACACGATGAACACTGAAGCTTTCTTT
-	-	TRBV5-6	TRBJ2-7	CASSLWSGREQYF	TGTGCCAGCAGCCTCTGGAGCGGTCGTGAGCAGTACTTC
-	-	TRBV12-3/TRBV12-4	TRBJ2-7	CASSFRDEQYF	TGTGCCAGCAGTTTCCGTGACGAGCAGTACTTC
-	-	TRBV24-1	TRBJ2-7	CATSSSSLYEQYF	TGTGCCACCAGTTCGTCATCCCTCTACGAGCAGTACTTC
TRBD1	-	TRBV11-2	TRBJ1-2	CASSQPGQRTNYGYTF	TGTGCCAGCAGCCAACCGGGACAGAGAACTAACTATGGCTACACCTTC
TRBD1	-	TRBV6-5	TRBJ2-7	CASTSTGAPHEQYF	TGTGCCAGCACCTCGACAGGGGCCCCCCACGAGCAGTACTTC
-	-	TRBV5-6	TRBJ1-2	CASSRDYGYTF	TGTGCCAGCAGCCGAGATTATGGCTACACCTTC
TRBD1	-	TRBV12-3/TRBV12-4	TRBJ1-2	CASSRQGNYGYTF	TGTGCCAGCAGCCGACAGGGAAATTATGGCTACACCTTC
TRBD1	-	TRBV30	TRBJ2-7	CACKARDRGTYEQYF	TGTGCCTGTAAAGCTCGGGACAGGGGGACATACGAGCAGTACTTC
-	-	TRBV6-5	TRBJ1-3	CASSLGQNSGNTIYF	TGTGCCAGCAGTTTAGGACAGAACTCTGGAAACACCATATATTTT
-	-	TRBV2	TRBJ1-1	CASRNLGPTEAFF	TGTGCCAGCAGAAATCTAGGACCTACTGAAGCTTTCTTT
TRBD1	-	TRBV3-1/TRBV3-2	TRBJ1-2	CASSQRDRGHGYTF	TGTGCCAGCAGCCAAAGGGACAGGGGGCATGGCTACACCTTC
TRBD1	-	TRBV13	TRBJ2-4	CASSLQQGKLILAKNIQYF	TGTGCCAGCAGCCTGCAACAGGGGAAACTAATACTAGCCAAAAACATTCAGTACTTC
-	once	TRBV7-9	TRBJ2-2	CASIPPGIANTGELFF	TGTGCCAGCATCCCCCCCGGGATCGCGAACACCGGGGAGCTGTTTTTT
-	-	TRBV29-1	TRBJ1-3	CSVWDTTGNTIYF	TGCAGCGTTTGGGATACGACTGGAAACACCATATATTTT
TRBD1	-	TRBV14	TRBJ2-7	CASAKQGFYEQYF	TGTGCCAGCGCAAAACAGGGGTTCTACGAGCAGTACTTC
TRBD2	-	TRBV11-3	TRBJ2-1	CASSYRLSGRDNEQFF	TGTGCCAGCAGCTACCGACTAAGCGGGAGGGACAATGAGCAGTTCTTC
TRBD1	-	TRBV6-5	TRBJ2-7	CASNRQGAVSYEQYF	TGTGCCAGCAACAGACAGGGGGCAGTCTCCTACGAGCAGTACTTC